This T cell receptor beta chain was documented in a study of spatial heterogeneity in lung cancer. Study overall: Detection consistently captured more beta-chain sequences than alpha-chain sequences. Matched bulk RNA-seq provided a T cell module score, and TCR transcript counts in tumor regions correlated strongly with it.

Time point meaning: sample taken at primary tumor resection. No cells were sorted before sequencing. The whole RNA sequenced was extracted from tumor, nontumor lung or frozen PBMC. The CDR3 has 13 residues. V was pared by 4 bases and J by 7 bases, with 13 bases between. CDR1 is LGHDT and CDR2 is YNNKEL in the germline V gene (reference sequence). Findings of the study overall: The number of expanded tumor alpha and beta chains correlated with mutation number.

This clonotype came up many times. Its antigen is undetermined. Individual TCR cDNA molecules each bore their own unique molecular identifier. TCRdb passed the 5' RACE reads through MiXCR, listing each CDR3 protein once. The sample holds 7,000 to 9,500 distinct CDR3 sequences, less than 9% seen once. Sample: lung tumor tissue, taken at surgery. The clonotype originates from a male donor with early-stage non-small cell lung cancer. V is TRBV3-1 and J is TRBJ1-2; TRBD1 is a possible D gene (5 bases). CDR3 sequence: CASSLQGGGGYTF. DNA of the CDR3: TGTGCCAGCAGCCTGCAGGGTGGTGGTGGCTACACCTTC.